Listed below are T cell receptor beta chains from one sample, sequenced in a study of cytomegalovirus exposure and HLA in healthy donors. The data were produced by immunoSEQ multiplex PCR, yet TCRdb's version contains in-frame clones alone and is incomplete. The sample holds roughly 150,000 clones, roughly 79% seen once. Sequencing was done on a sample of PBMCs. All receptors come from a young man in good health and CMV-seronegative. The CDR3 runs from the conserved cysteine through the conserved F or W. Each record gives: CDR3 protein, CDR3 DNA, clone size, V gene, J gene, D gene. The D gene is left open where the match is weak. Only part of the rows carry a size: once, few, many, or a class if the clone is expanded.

cdr3_aa: CASSPVQETQYF; cdr3_nt: TGTGCCAGCAGCCCCGTCCAAGAGACCCAGTACTTC; clone_size: once; v_call: TRBV9; j_call: TRBJ2-5; d_call: .
cdr3_aa: CASSLAGDQRYGYTF; cdr3_nt: TGTGCCAGCAGCTTGGCGGGTGACCAGAGATATGGCTACACCTTC; clone_size: .; v_call: TRBV5-5; j_call: TRBJ1-2; d_call: .
cdr3_aa: CASSWGQGGMYGYTF; cdr3_nt: TGTGCCAGCAGCTGGGGACAGGGGGGGATGTATGGCTACACCTTC; clone_size: .; v_call: TRBV5-6; j_call: TRBJ1-2; d_call: TRBD1
cdr3_aa: CASSLVPGDVYEQYF; cdr3_nt: TGTGCCAGCAGCTTAGTGCCAGGGGACGTCTACGAGCAGTACTTC; clone_size: .; v_call: TRBV7-8; j_call: TRBJ2-7; d_call: .
cdr3_aa: CASRREGDSNQPQHF; cdr3_nt: TGTGCCAGCAGGAGAGAGGGGGATAGCAATCAGCCCCAGCATTTT; clone_size: .; v_call: TRBV6-5; j_call: TRBJ1-5; d_call: .
cdr3_aa: CASSIRRGIYGYTF; cdr3_nt: TGTGCCAGTAGTATACGCAGGGGCATATATGGCTACACCTTC; clone_size: .; v_call: TRBV19; j_call: TRBJ1-2; d_call: .
cdr3_aa: CASSDGTSGLYEQYF; cdr3_nt: TGTGCCAGCAGCGACGGGACTAGCGGCCTCTACGAGCAGTACTTC; clone_size: .; v_call: TRBV9; j_call: TRBJ2-7; d_call: TRBD2
cdr3_aa: CASSSAWTNEQFF; cdr3_nt: TGTGCCAGCAGTTCCGCCTGGACAAATGAGCAGTTCTTC; clone_size: .; v_call: TRBV6-5; j_call: TRBJ2-1; d_call: .
cdr3_aa: CASGRGYQKQYF; cdr3_nt: TGTGCCAGCGGCCGCGGATATCAGAAGCAGTACTTC; clone_size: .; v_call: TRBV5-6; j_call: TRBJ2-7; d_call: .
cdr3_aa: CATRNPGEGNSYNEQFF; cdr3_nt: TGTGCCACCCGTAATCCCGGGGAGGGGAACTCCTACAATGAGCAGTTCTTC; clone_size: .; v_call: TRBV15; j_call: TRBJ2-1; d_call: TRBD2
cdr3_aa: CASSLAWGGDKDTQYF; cdr3_nt: TGCGCCAGCAGCTTGGCATGGGGAGGGGACAAAGATACGCAGTATTTT; clone_size: .; v_call: TRBV5-1; j_call: TRBJ2-3; d_call: .
cdr3_aa: CAWSVLGVETDTQYF; cdr3_nt: TGTGCCTGGAGTGTTTTGGGAGTGGAAACAGATACGCAGTATTTT; clone_size: .; v_call: TRBV30; j_call: TRBJ2-3; d_call: .
cdr3_aa: CATQLAGGGNEQYF; cdr3_nt: TGTGCCACCCAGTTGGCGGGGGGGGGAAACGAGCAGTACTTC; clone_size: .; v_call: TRBV7-8; j_call: TRBJ2-7; d_call: TRBD2
cdr3_aa: CASKPGGRSTDTQYF; cdr3_nt: TGTGCCAGCAAACCCGGGGGGCGTAGCACAGATACGCAGTATTTT; clone_size: .; v_call: TRBV7-9; j_call: TRBJ2-3; d_call: .
cdr3_aa: CASSVDGVGQPQHF; cdr3_nt: TGTGCCAGCAGCGTAGACGGGGTAGGGCAGCCCCAGCATTTT; clone_size: once; v_call: TRBV9; j_call: TRBJ1-5; d_call: .
cdr3_aa: CAWRQRQETQYF; cdr3_nt: TGTGCCTGGAGACAGAGACAAGAGACCCAGTACTTC; clone_size: .; v_call: TRBV30; j_call: TRBJ2-5; d_call: .
cdr3_aa: CASTGRNYGYTF; cdr3_nt: TGTGCCAGTACAGGCCGCAACTATGGCTACACCTTC; clone_size: .; v_call: TRBV19; j_call: TRBJ1-2; d_call: .
cdr3_aa: CASSLIGGDGANVLTF; cdr3_nt: TGTGCCAGCAGCTTAATTGGAGGGGACGGGGCCAACGTCCTGACTTTC; clone_size: .; v_call: TRBV7-3; j_call: TRBJ2-6; d_call: .
cdr3_aa: CASSEEAGGSNTEAFF; cdr3_nt: TGTGCCAGCAGTGAGGAGGCGGGGGGCTCGAACACTGAAGCTTTCTTT; clone_size: few; v_call: TRBV6-4; j_call: TRBJ1-1; d_call: .
cdr3_aa: CASSTAGNPYEQYF; cdr3_nt: TGTGCCAGCAGCACCGCCGGGAATCCCTACGAGCAGTACTTC; clone_size: .; v_call: TRBV9; j_call: TRBJ2-7; d_call: .
cdr3_aa: CASSGATGELFF; cdr3_nt: TGTGCCAGCAGTGGGGCAACCGGGGAGCTGTTTTTT; clone_size: few; v_call: TRBV6-1; j_call: TRBJ2-2; d_call: .
cdr3_aa: CASSQGTGAIEQYF; cdr3_nt: TGTGCCAGCTCTCAGGGGACAGGGGCGATCGAGCAGTACTTC; clone_size: once; v_call: TRBV18; j_call: TRBJ2-7; d_call: TRBD1
cdr3_aa: CASSLAGGYQETQYF; cdr3_nt: TGTGCCAGCAGCTTAGCGGGAGGCTACCAAGAGACCCAGTACTTC; clone_size: .; v_call: TRBV6-5; j_call: TRBJ2-5; d_call: TRBD2
cdr3_aa: CASSLRQTPYEQYF; cdr3_nt: TGCGCCAGCAGTCTTCGACAGACACCCTACGAGCAGTACTTC; clone_size: .; v_call: TRBV10-2; j_call: TRBJ2-7; d_call: .
cdr3_aa: CASSSEGRPYF; cdr3_nt: TGTGCCAGCAGCTCCGAGGGCAGGCCGTACTTC; clone_size: .; v_call: TRBV7-9; j_call: TRBJ2-7; d_call: .
cdr3_aa: CSADAVQETQYF; cdr3_nt: TGCAGCGCCGACGCGGTCCAAGAGACCCAGTACTTC; clone_size: .; v_call: TRBV29-1; j_call: TRBJ2-5; d_call: .
cdr3_aa: CAWSRLASGTVEQYF; cdr3_nt: TGTGCCTGGAGTCGGCTAGCTTCAGGAACTGTCGAGCAGTACTTC; clone_size: .; v_call: TRBV30; j_call: TRBJ2-7; d_call: .
cdr3_aa: CASSFGGDTQYF; cdr3_nt: TGTGCCAGCAGCTTCGGTGGAGATACGCAGTATTTT; clone_size: .; v_call: TRBV7-8; j_call: TRBJ2-3; d_call: .
cdr3_aa: CASSRGQLNYGYTF; cdr3_nt: TGTGCCAGCAGCCGCGGACAGCTTAACTATGGCTACACCTTC; clone_size: .; v_call: TRBV6-5; j_call: TRBJ1-2; d_call: .
cdr3_aa: CASSYSTAGNEQFF; cdr3_nt: TGTGCCAGCAGTTACTCGACCGCGGGCAATGAGCAGTTCTTC; clone_size: .; v_call: TRBV6-5; j_call: TRBJ2-1; d_call: .
cdr3_aa: CASSPRQGLNYGYTF; cdr3_nt: TGTGCCAGCAGCCCGCGACAGGGTCTCAACTATGGCTACACCTTC; clone_size: .; v_call: TRBV7-2; j_call: TRBJ1-2; d_call: TRBD1
cdr3_aa: CASSQGRNRAATGELFF; cdr3_nt: TGCGCCAGCAGCCAAGGGAGGAACAGGGCCGCTACCGGGGAGCTGTTTTTT; clone_size: .; v_call: TRBV4-1; j_call: TRBJ2-2; d_call: .
cdr3_aa: CASSLTGGQGRSGELFF; cdr3_nt: TGTGCCAGCAGCCTAACGGGGGGACAGGGGCGCAGCGGGGAGCTGTTTTTT; clone_size: .; v_call: TRBV7-3; j_call: TRBJ2-2; d_call: TRBD1
cdr3_aa: CASSIRESQGETQYF; cdr3_nt: TGTGCCAGTAGTATTAGGGAGTCGCAGGGGGAGACCCAGTACTTC; clone_size: .; v_call: TRBV19; j_call: TRBJ2-5; d_call: .
cdr3_aa: CASSWGVSNSPLHF; cdr3_nt: TGTGCCAGCAGTTGGGGGGTCTCTAATTCACCCCTCCACTTT; clone_size: .; v_call: TRBV5-4; j_call: TRBJ1-6; d_call: .
cdr3_aa: CASSEGATGGYEQYF; cdr3_nt: TGTGCCAGCAGTGAAGGAGCGACAGGGGGGTACGAGCAGTACTTC; clone_size: .; v_call: TRBV6-1; j_call: TRBJ2-7; d_call: TRBD1
cdr3_aa: CASSFGGAREQYF; cdr3_nt: TGTGCCAGCAGCTTCGGGGGGGCGAGGGAGCAGTACTTC; clone_size: .; v_call: TRBV5-6; j_call: TRBJ2-7; d_call: TRBD2
cdr3_aa: CASSRQQGGSTEAFF; cdr3_nt: TGCGCCAGCAGCCGACAACAGGGGGGATCCACTGAAGCTTTCTTT; clone_size: few; v_call: TRBV4-1; j_call: TRBJ1-1; d_call: TRBD1
cdr3_aa: CASTLVSGASYNEQFF; cdr3_nt: TGCGCCAGCACCCTGGTTAGCGGGGCCTCCTACAATGAGCAGTTCTTC; clone_size: .; v_call: TRBV5-1; j_call: TRBJ2-1; d_call: TRBD2
cdr3_aa: CASSQGQSYEQYF; cdr3_nt: TGTGCCAGCAGCCAGGGACAAAGCTACGAGCAGTACTTC; clone_size: .; v_call: TRBV9; j_call: TRBJ2-7; d_call: .
cdr3_aa: CASSQDLIGQGKTTYEQYF; cdr3_nt: TGCGCCAGCAGCCAAGATTTAATCGGACAGGGGAAAACGACCTACGAGCAGTACTTC; clone_size: once; v_call: TRBV4-1; j_call: TRBJ2-7; d_call: TRBD1
cdr3_aa: CASSFHLWAGGPYEQYF; cdr3_nt: TGTGCCAGCAGCTTCCACCTCTGGGCGGGAGGGCCCTACGAGCAGTACTTC; clone_size: .; v_call: TRBV7-2; j_call: TRBJ2-7; d_call: TRBD2
cdr3_aa: CASSQGDGRPYNEQFF; cdr3_nt: TGCGCCAGCAGCCAAGGGGACGGGAGGCCCTACAATGAGCAGTTCTTC; clone_size: .; v_call: TRBV4-3; j_call: TRBJ2-1; d_call: TRBD2